This T cell receptor beta chain originates from a study of cytomegalovirus exposure and HLA in healthy donors. About this clone: Its antigen remains unidentified.

Primers: 60 Vbeta forward and 13 Jbeta reverse. Assay: immunoSEQ multiplex PCR; the TCRdb copy retains only in-frame clones and omits some. The sample has 280,000 or so clones, over 85% seen once. Per the germline V gene, CDR1 is SQVTM and CDR2 is ANQGSEA. Trimming at V came to 5 bases and at J to 4 bases, leaving 4 bases not matched to a gene. The CDR3 contains 13 residues. Whole-study findings and limits: Cytomegalovirus association was assigned to around 150 TCR beta chains. There was a cluster of highly shared sequence variants that was likely a sequencing artifact.

Sequencing input: PBMCs. The TCR was taken from a woman under 30 in good health and CMV-seronegative. The V and J genes are TRBV29-1 and TRBJ1-3, with TRBD1 matching over 8 bases. The CDR3 loop reads CSVLTGGGNTIYF. DNA for the CDR3: TGCAGCGTTCTTACAGGGGGAGGAAACACCATATATTTT.